The 28 T cell receptor beta chains below all came from one sample that was sequenced in a study of cytomegalovirus exposure and HLA in healthy donors. The primer mix had 60 Vbeta and 13 Jbeta primers. Method: immunoSEQ multiplex PCR; TCRdb's copy keeps in-frame clones and lacks some. The sample carries about 140,000 clones, 82% recorded once. The sequenced material came from PBMCs. The receptors shown here come from a woman aged 40 to 49 in good health and CMV-seronegative.

The chain has TRBV19 and TRBJ1-1, with D possibly matching TRBD1 (5 bases). The V and J ends lost 3 bases and 0 bases respectively, with 11 bases between them. CDR3 length: 15 residues. Per germline, CDR1 LNHDA and CDR2 SQIVND (reference sequence). The CDR3 protein is CASSIIGVMNTEAFF. The CDR3 DNA reads TGTGCCAGTAGTATTATAGGGGTGATGAACACTGAAGCTTTCTTT.

V and J are TRBV7-2 and TRBJ2-7; D perhaps matches TRBD2 (5 bases). Germline V gives CDR1 SGHTA, CDR2 FQGNSA. V lost 4 bases and J lost 0, with 13 bases in between. This CDR3 is built from 15 residues. For the CDR3, the DNA is TGTGCCAGCAGCTCGCGGGCCCTCCGCTCCTACGAGCAGTACTTC. Its protein is CASSSRALRSYEQYF.

The chain has TRBV25-1 and TRBJ2-4, with 7 bases fitting TRBD2. V was clipped by 3 bases and J by 4 bases; unmatched bases: 6. Germline V gene lookup returns CDR1 MGHDK and CDR2 SYGVNS. CDR3 length equals 15 residues. The CDR3: CASSDWGGRKNIQYF. DNA for the CDR3: TGTGCCAGCAGTGATTGGGGGGGTAGAAAAAACATTCAGTACTTC.

This clone occurred once. V and J are TRBV2 and TRBJ1-1; D is unresolved. The germline V and J ends were trimmed by 4 bases and 1 base, with 7 bases remaining between them. The V gene's germline CDR1 is SNHLY and CDR2 FYNNEI. The CDR3 is 13 residues long. Here the CDR3 DNA reads TGTGCCAGCAGTGGAGAGCAGAACACTGAAGCTTTCTTT. Its protein product is CASSGEQNTEAFF.

The chain employs TRBV21-1 and TRBJ2-7; the table's D call, TRBD2, has no DNA check behind it. TRBV21-1 is given as a pseudogene. CDR3 length: 13 amino acids. CDR3 amino acids: CASSKEADSEQYF. The CDR3, as DNA: TGTGCCAGCAGCAAAGAGGCGGATAGCGAGCAGTACTTC.

The genes are TRBV7-3 and TRBJ2-3, with 8 bases fitting TRBD1. CDR3 length equals 16 residues. The trim removed 2 bases at V and 2 bases at J, leaving 6 bases unmatched. Germline CDR1 is SGHTA and CDR2 is FQGTGA. This chain's CDR3 is CASSLPDRGLTDTQYF. For the CDR3, the DNA is TGTGCCAGCAGCTTACCCGACAGGGGCCTCACAGATACGCAGTATTTT.

The V and J genes are TRBV6-6 and TRBJ2-3; 8 bases line up with TRBD1. V trimming: 7 bases; J trimming: 6 bases; junction bases outside the gene matches: 9. Germline CDR1 reads MNHNY; CDR2 reads SVGAGI (reference sequence). The CDR3 runs 14 residues. Here the CDR3 reads CASTLDRAWDTQYF. DNA for the CDR3: TGTGCCAGCACCTTGGACAGGGCGTGGGATACGCAGTATTTT.

The chain uses TRBV2 and TRBJ2-1, with 7 nucleotides matching TRBD2. J lost 0 bases, V lost 6 bases, and 5 bases had no gene match. The V gene's germline CDR1 is SNHLY and CDR2 FYNNEI. The CDR3 runs to 15 residues. The CDR3 here is CASRAQRGSYNEQFF. For the CDR3, the DNA is TGTGCCAGCAGAGCCCAGCGGGGCTCCTACAATGAGCAGTTCTTC.

This clone came up a few times. This chain links TRBV5-6 with TRBJ2-7; D call uncertain. The CDR3 length is 14 residues. V gave up 3 bases and J gave up 3 bases, with 13 bases separating them. The germline V gene has CDR1 SGHDT and CDR2 YYEEEE. The CDR3 reads CASSSTGSYYEQYF. In DNA form, the CDR3 reads TGTGCCAGCAGCTCTACCGGGTCCTACTACGAGCAGTACTTC.

This rearrangement joins TRBV29-1 to TRBJ2-2; tentatively, D is TRBD2 (5 bases). Trimming removed 4 bases at V and 1 base at J, with 13 bases between. Looked up from germline, CDR1 is SQVTM and CDR2 is ANQGSEA. This CDR3 contains 15 residues. CDR3 sequence: CSVVGRGKNTGELFF. As DNA, the CDR3 is TGCAGCGTTGTGGGGAGAGGAAAGAACACCGGGGAGCTGTTTTTT.

The chain has TRBV27 and TRBJ2-1; D is perhaps TRBD2 (7 bases). CDR3 length: 15 residues. Trimming took off 5 bases at V and 3 bases at J, with 14 bases between the two ends. Germline CDR1 and CDR2: MNHEY and SMNVEV (reference sequence). CDR3 protein: CASSRGGESYNEQFF. In DNA, the CDR3 is TGTGCCAGCAGTAGGGGGGGAGAGAGCTACAATGAGCAGTTCTTC.

The rearrangement joins TRBV12-5 to TRBJ2-1, with 7 positions matching TRBD2. Trimming removed 0 bases from V and 6 bases from J; junction bases left unmatched: 8. The germline V gene has CDR1 LGHNT and CDR2 FRNRAP. The CDR3 extends over 16 amino acids. Here the CDR3 reads CASGLVLSTSPNEQFF. The CDR3 DNA is TGTGCTAGTGGTTTGGTCCTCTCGACTAGCCCCAATGAGCAGTTCTTC.

This clone was found a few times. The CDR3 reads CASSLSRAENYGYTF. The CDR3 DNA sequence: TGTGCCAGCAGTTTAAGCAGGGCGGAGAACTATGGCTACACCTTC. The rearrangement links TRBV27 to TRBJ1-2; weak D call: TRBD1 (5 bases). The CDR3 is 15 residues long. Per germline, CDR1 MNHEY and CDR2 SMNVEV (reference sequence). With 2 bases removed from V and 2 bases from J, the gap between germline ends came to 12 bases.

The chain links TRBV6-1 to TRBJ1-4, with 7 bases matching TRBD1. This CDR3 is built from 13 residues. Trimming cost V 11 bases and J 4 bases; bases outside gene matches: 7. The germline gives CDR1 MNHNS, CDR2 SASEGT. CDR3 nucleotide sequence: TGTGCCGGCAAGACAGGGCATAATGAAAAACTGTTTTTT. Translation: CAGKTGHNEKLFF.

This clone showed up just a few times. The chain recombines TRBV4-3 with TRBJ2-1; D remains unclear. With 0 bases removed from V and 3 bases from J, the gap between germline ends came to 6 bases. CDR1 and CDR2 (germline): LGHNA, YSLEER. The CDR3 runs 14 residues. The chain's CDR3 is CASSQDANYNEQFF. CDR3 nucleotide sequence: TGCGCCAGCAGCCAAGATGCTAACTACAATGAGCAGTTCTTC.

The CDR3 DNA sequence: TGCAGCGTTCAGACAGAGGGCAATCAGCCCCAGCATTTT. This translates into CSVQTEGNQPQHF. V and J are TRBV29-1 and TRBJ1-5; a possible D gene is TRBD1 (5 bases). V gave up 5 bases and J gave up 2 bases, with 10 bases separating them. Germline loops: CDR1 SQVTM, CDR2 ANQGSEA. The CDR3 runs to 13 residues.

V is TRBV28 and J is TRBJ2-1, with D possibly being TRBD2 (5 bases). Germline CDR1 and CDR2: MDHEN and SYDVKM. Trimming pared 9 bases from V and 4 bases from J, leaving 19 bases between. CDR3 length equals 15 residues. This CDR3 reads CASGSVGWIYNEQFF. The CDR3 coding sequence is TGTGCCAGTGGGAGCGTGGGTTGGATATACAATGAGCAGTTCTTC.

The chain joins TRBV10-3 to TRBJ2-5; D is undetermined. The V and J ends lost 3 bases and 4 bases respectively, with 12 bases between them. Per the germline V gene, CDR1 is ENHRY and CDR2 is SYGVKD. CDR3 size: 14 residues. The CDR3 DNA reads TGTGCCATCAGTGATCTTGAGCCCGGAGAGACCCAGTACTTC. This codes for CAISDLEPGETQYF.

DNA for the CDR3: TGTGCCAGCAGCACCTGGGGGGGGGACACTGAAGCTTTCTTT. Amino acids: CASSTWGGDTEAFF. The chain is built from TRBV9 and TRBJ1-1, with a weak D call TRBD1 (5 bases). The CDR3 is 14 amino acids. The ends were cut back, 4 bases at V and 3 bases at J, with 13 bases in the middle. Germline V lookup: CDR1 SGDLS, CDR2 YYNGEE.

This rearrangement joins TRBV5-6 to TRBJ2-7, with a weak D call TRBD1 (6 bases). Germline CDR1 is SGHDT and CDR2 is YYEEEE. V lost 4 bases and J 5 bases, leaving 16 bases between the germline ends. CDR3 length: 14 amino acids. The CDR3 sequence is CASSIRGSFNEQYF. As DNA, the CDR3 is TGTGCCAGCAGCATAAGGGGGAGTTTCAACGAGCAGTACTTC.

The rearrangement joins TRBV5-4 to TRBJ2-3, with D perhaps TRBD2 (6 bases). V dropped 3 bases and J dropped 2 bases, with 10 bases sitting between them. CDR1 and CDR2 (germline): SGHNT, YYREEE (reference sequence). This CDR3 is built from 14 residues. The CDR3 loop is CASSSGVFTDTQYF. The CDR3 DNA is TGTGCCAGCAGCTCGGGGGTATTCACAGATACGCAGTATTTT.

This chain uses TRBV4-2 with TRBJ2-5; 7 nucleotides agree with TRBD1. The DNA end favors TRBJ2-7, so the J call may be wrong. The CDR3 is 13 amino acids. Germline V gene sequence: CDR1 LGHNA, CDR2 YNFKEQ. CDR3 amino acids: CASSIGQAYEQYF. CDR3 DNA sequence: TGTGCCAGCAGCATCGGACAGGCCTACGAGCAGTACTTC.

The CDR3, as DNA: TGTGCCAGCAGTGAAGGGCTACCCCCAGCGGAGCAGTTCTTC. Encoded protein: CASSEGLPPAEQFF. V gene TRBV2 combines with J gene TRBJ2-1; D gene unclear. Trimming removed 1 base at V and 10 bases at J, with 14 bases between. Germline CDR1 is SNHLY and CDR2 is FYNNEI. This CDR3 spans 14 amino acids.

The chain uses TRBV5-4 and TRBJ2-2, with D perhaps TRBD2 (5 bases). The CDR3 is 14 amino acids. The ends were cut back, 4 bases at V and 8 bases at J, with 15 bases in the middle. Germline CDR1 reads SGHNT; CDR2 reads YYREEE (reference sequence). The CDR3 nucleotides read TGTGCCAGCAGCGACCCGGGAAGGAGAGGGGAGCTGTTTTTT. Amino acids: CASSDPGRRGELFF. Drawing the rest from reference TRBV5-4 and TRBJ2-2, the complete variable domain is ETGVTQSPTHLIKTRGQQVTLRCSSQSGHNTVSWYQQALGQGPQFIFQYYREEENGRGNFPPRFSGLQFPNYSSELNVNALELDDSALYLCASSDPGRRGELFFGEGSRLTVL.

The chain employs TRBV19 and TRBJ2-2, with D perhaps matching TRBD1 (6 bases). V gave up 3 bases and J gave up 4 bases, with 12 bases separating them. Germline V gene data show CDR1 as LNHDA and CDR2 as SQIVND (reference sequence). The CDR3 is 15 amino acids. CDR3 in DNA: TGTGCCAGTAGTATCCTCGGGACATCCACCGGGGAGCTGTTTTTT. Its translation is CASSILGTSTGELFF.

This chain's CDR3 is CASSSGQGKNTEAFF. CDR3 sequence (DNA): TGTGCCAGCAGCTCAGGCCAGGGGAAGAACACTGAAGCTTTCTTT. The rearrangement uses TRBV11-2 and TRBJ1-1, with a weak D call TRBD1 (6 bases). Germline V gives CDR1 SGHAT, CDR2 FQNNGV. The germline V and J ends were trimmed by 4 bases and 1 base, with 13 bases remaining between them. The CDR3 is 15 amino acids.

The V and J genes are TRBV2 and TRBJ2-2, with TRBD1 matching 11 bases. The CDR3 is made up of 16 amino acids. Unmatched junction bases numbered 10, after V lost 6 bases and J lost 7 bases. Germline V gene sequence: CDR1 SNHLY, CDR2 FYNNEI. As DNA, the CDR3 is TGTGCCAGCAGGCTCCGGGACAGGGGGTTGGTCGGGGAGCTGTTTTTT. Its translation: CASRLRDRGLVGELFF.

The V and J genes are TRBV5-1 and TRBJ1-1; no reliable D call. Germline V gives CDR1 SGHRS, CDR2 YFSETQ. This CDR3 comprises 13 residues. Trimming stripped 0 bases from V and 4 bases from J, with 7 bases between. CDR3 in amino acids: CASSLGHGTEAFF. The CDR3 nucleotides are TGCGCCAGCAGCTTGGGCCACGGCACTGAAGCTTTCTTT. Using reference TRBV5-1 and TRBJ1-1 for the parts outside the CDR3, the full variable domain is KAGVTQTPRYLIKTRGQQVTLSCSPISGHRSVSWYQQTPGQGLQFLFEYFSETQRNKGNFPGRFSGRQFSNSRSEMNVSTLELGDSALYLCASSLGHGTEAFFGQGTRLTVV.